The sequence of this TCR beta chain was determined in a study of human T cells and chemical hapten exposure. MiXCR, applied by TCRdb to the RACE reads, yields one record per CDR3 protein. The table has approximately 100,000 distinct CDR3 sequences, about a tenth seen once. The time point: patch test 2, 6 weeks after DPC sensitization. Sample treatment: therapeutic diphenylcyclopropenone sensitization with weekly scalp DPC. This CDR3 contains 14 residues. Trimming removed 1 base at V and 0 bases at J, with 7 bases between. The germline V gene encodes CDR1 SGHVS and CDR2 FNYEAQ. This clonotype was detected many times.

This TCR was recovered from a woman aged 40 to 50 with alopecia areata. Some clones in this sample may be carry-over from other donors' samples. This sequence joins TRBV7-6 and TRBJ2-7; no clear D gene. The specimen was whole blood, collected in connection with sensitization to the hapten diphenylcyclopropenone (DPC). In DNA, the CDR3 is TGTGCCAGCAGCTTAGGGCCCAACTCCTACGAGCAGTACTTC. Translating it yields CASSLGPNSYEQYF.